The rows below give T cell receptor beta chains drawn from one sample of a study of shared clonotypes between healthy human individuals. Using immunoSEQ multiplex PCR, the repertoire was profiled, and TCRdb retains in-frame clones only, with some absent. The sample contains fewer than 1.8 million clones, 98% of which appear only once. The sequencing sample was made of naive CD4+ T cells sorted from blood. These receptors originate from a man aged 25 to 45 in good health. Both conserved end residues are part of each CDR3. Each record gives: D gene, V gene, J gene, clone size, CDR3 protein, CDR3 DNA. D genes are given only for firm matches. Size values are once, few and many counts, or a class for expanded clones, and some rows have none.

>TRBD2|TRBV7-2|TRBJ2-7|once
CASSLARLAGTEQYF
TGTGCCAGCAGCTTAGCACGGCTAGCGGGAACTGAGCAGTACTTC
>TRBD1|TRBV2|TRBJ2-2|.
CASGTGTGTGELFF
TGTGCCAGCGGGACAGGGACGGGCACCGGGGAGCTGTTTTTT
>.|TRBV14|TRBJ2-7|once
CRNLPYEQYF
TGTAGAAACCTTCCCTACGAGCAGTACTTC
>.|TRBV5-8|TRBJ1-5|.
CASSYGTLGLQPQHF
TGTGCCAGCAGCTACGGGACACTCGGCCTACAGCCCCAGCATTTT
>.|TRBV27|TRBJ1-5|.
CASSFHEVSNQPQHF
TGTGCCAGCAGTTTCCACGAGGTTAGCAATCAGCCCCAGCATTTT
>.|TRBV29-1|TRBJ1-2|.
CSVEDLGAAYGYTF
TGCAGCGTTGAAGATCTCGGGGCGGCCTATGGCTACACCTTC
>.|TRBV29-1|TRBJ2-1|.
CSVKQWFNEQFF
TGCAGCGTTAAACAGTGGTTTAATGAGCAGTTCTTC
>.|TRBV11-2|TRBJ2-7|.
CASRLIQGPYEQYF
TGTGCCAGCAGACTAATACAGGGACCCTACGAGCAGTACTTC
>.|TRBV5-1|TRBJ2-5|.
CASSLVGTPQETQYF
TGCGCCAGCAGCTTGGTTGGGACACCCCAAGAGACCCAGTACTTC
>.|TRBV7-9|TRBJ2-1|.
CASSLEVNRRVNEQFF
TGTGCCAGCAGCTTAGAGGTAAACAGGCGGGTCAATGAGCAGTTCTTC
>TRBD1|TRBV20-1|TRBJ1-1|.
CSGQGVTEAFF
TGCAGCGGACAGGGAGTAACTGAAGCTTTCTTT
>.|TRBV5-6|TRBJ2-5|.
CASSSGPPQRETQYF
TGTGCCAGCAGCTCGGGACCTCCACAACGAGAGACCCAGTACTTC
>.|TRBV28|TRBJ2-5|once
CASSYQLGEGGEETQYF
TGTGCCAGCTCATACCAGTTGGGGGAAGGGGGGGAGGAGACCCAGTACTTC
>TRBD1|TRBV5-1|TRBJ1-3|.
CASSMGQGETIYF
TGCGCCAGCAGTATGGGACAGGGGGAAACCATATATTTT
>TRBD2|TRBV7-8|TRBJ2-3|.
CASSARTSGGDTQYF
TGTGCCAGCAGCGCACGGACTAGCGGGGGGGATACGCAGTATTTT
>.|TRBV9|TRBJ2-3|.
CASSVDPNGPLGSAQYF
TGTGCCAGCAGCGTAGACCCGAATGGGCCTCTCGGGTCGGCGCAGTATTTT
>TRBD2|TRBV28|TRBJ2-7|.
CASSWGRASYEQYF
TGTGCCAGCAGTTGGGGGAGGGCCTCCTACGAGCAGTACTTC
>TRBD2|TRBV28|TRBJ2-1|.
CASTRLAGGYNEQFF
TGTGCCAGCACCAGACTAGCGGGAGGCTACAATGAGCAGTTCTTC
>.|TRBV7-3|TRBJ2-5|.
CASSRGVSPQETQYF
TGTGCCAGCAGCCGGGGAGTTTCCCCCCAAGAGACCCAGTACTTC
>.|TRBV6-6|TRBJ1-1|.
CASSYRGTAEAFF
TGTGCCAGCAGTTACCGAGGGACGGCCGAAGCTTTCTTT
>TRBD1|TRBV4-1|TRBJ1-5|.
CASSQDRGQGAQPQHF
TGCGCCAGCAGCCAAGATCGTGGGCAGGGGGCCCAGCCCCAGCATTTT
>.|TRBV4-3|TRBJ2-2|.
CASSPPGVLTGELFF
TGCGCCAGCAGCCCTCCCGGGGTCCTGACCGGGGAGCTGTTTTTT
>TRBD2|TRBV15|TRBJ2-3|.
CATITSATDTQYF
TGTGCCACCATAACTAGCGCGACAGATACGCAGTATTTT
>.|TRBV7-6|TRBJ2-1|.
CASSLSPPTGVSYNEQFF
TGTGCCAGCAGCTTATCCCCGCCTACGGGAGTCTCCTACAATGAGCAGTTCTTC
>TRBD2|TRBV7-6|TRBJ2-3|.
CASSLGSLAGGRGDTQYF
TGTGCCAGCAGCTTAGGTAGCCTAGCGGGAGGAAGGGGAGATACGCAGTATTTT
>TRBD2|TRBV10-1|TRBJ2-1|.
CASSDPGGAPPYNEQFF
TGCGCCAGCAGTGATCCGGGGGGAGCTCCCCCCTACAATGAGCAGTTCTTC
>.|TRBV30|TRBJ1-5|.
CAWSSGVPQPQHF
TGTGCCTGGAGTTCAGGGGTCCCTCAGCCCCAGCATTTT
>TRBD1|TRBV4-3|TRBJ2-1|.
CASSQEPPDRGPYEQFF
TGCGCCAGCAGCCAAGAGCCTCCGGACAGGGGGCCTTACGAGCAGTTCTTC
>.|TRBV5-1|TRBJ2-1|.
CASSSTRDFLFF
TGCGCCAGCAGCTCAACACGAGACTTCCTGTTCTTC
>.|TRBV2|TRBJ2-5|.
CASSATKSETQYF
TGTGCCAGCAGTGCGACCAAGTCGGAGACCCAGTACTTC
>TRBD2|TRBV11-2|TRBJ2-5|once
CASSSRAGGPIETQYF
TGTGCCAGCAGCTCCCGGGCGGGAGGGCCCATCGAGACCCAGTACTTC
>.|TRBV5-4|TRBJ1-4|.
CASSSEAGRGKLFF
TGTGCCAGCAGCTCGGAGGCAGGAAGGGGAAAACTGTTTTTT
>.|TRBV5-1|TRBJ2-3|once
CASSQNVADTQYF
TGCGCCAGCAGTCAGAACGTGGCAGATACGCAGTATTTT
>.|TRBV30|TRBJ1-2|once
CAWSPLGLGYTF
TGTGCCTGGAGCCCCCTCGGGCTCGGCTACACCTTC
>.|TRBV6-5|TRBJ1-5|.
CASSYQGDQPQHF
TGTGCCAGCAGTTACCAGGGAGATCAGCCCCAGCATTTT
>TRBD2|TRBV9|TRBJ2-3|.
CASSVGPGGRVYADTQYF
TGTGCCAGCAGCGTAGGTCCGGGAGGCAGAGTGTACGCAGATACGCAGTATTTT
>TRBD1|TRBV7-8|TRBJ1-2|.
CASSDRGGGRTGTYGYTF
TGTGCCAGCAGCGACAGAGGCGGGGGAAGGACAGGGACCTATGGCTACACCTTC
>.|TRBV6-5|TRBJ1-1|.
CASSYSPSTEAFF
TGTGCCAGCAGTTACTCCCCGTCGACTGAAGCTTTCTTT
>TRBD2|TRBV9|TRBJ2-7|.
CASSSKREAAYEQYF
TGTGCCAGCAGCTCCAAGCGGGAGGCGGCCTACGAGCAGTACTTC
>.|TRBV5-6|TRBJ2-1|.
CASSPQSRDFSFLYRVF
TGTGCCAGCAGCCCCCAATCACGGGACTTTAGCTTTCTTTATCGGGTCTTC
>TRBD1|TRBV10-3|TRBJ2-7|.
CAISGTGEEQYF
TGTGCCATCAGTGGAACAGGGGAAGAGCAGTACTTC
>TRBD2|TRBV7-9|TRBJ2-1|.
CASSWGFRAGGRSDEQFF
TGTGCCAGCAGCTGGGGTTTTAGGGCGGGAGGGCGTAGTGATGAGCAGTTCTTC
>TRBD1|TRBV7-6|TRBJ2-5|few
CASSQGQGARETQYF
TGTGCCAGCAGCCAGGGACAGGGGGCAAGGGAGACCCAGTACTTC
>TRBD1|TRBV5-1|TRBJ1-2|.
CASSLGQGDGYTF
TGCGCCAGCAGCCTCGGACAGGGGGACGGCTACACCTTC
>.|TRBV5-1|TRBJ2-2|.
CASSRGAVGEKLFF
TGCGCCAGCAGCCGCGGAGCGGTGGGAGAGAAGCTGTTTTTT
>.|TRBV28|TRBJ1-5|once
CASSSIQPQHF
TGTGCCAGCAGCTCTATTCAGCCCCAGCATTTT
>TRBD1|TRBV6-1|TRBJ1-1|once
CATDRDWPEAFF
TGTGCCACTGACAGGGATTGGCCTGAAGCTTTCTTT
>TRBD1|TRBV6-5|TRBJ2-7|.
CASSYETGSPREQYF
TGTGCCAGCAGTTACGAGACAGGGTCCCCCCGGGAGCAGTACTTC
>.|TRBV21-1|TRBJ2-7|.
CASSKRQPAYPYEQYF
TGTGCCAGCAGCAAAAGACAGCCAGCATATCCCTACGAGCAGTACTTC
>.|TRBV5-8|TRBJ2-7|.
CASSLEFGVGQYF
TGTGCCAGCAGCTTGGAGTTTGGGGTAGGGCAGTACTTC
>.|TRBV4-1|TRBJ2-7|.
CASSPLAPRVDEQYF
TGCGCCAGCAGCCCGCTAGCCCCACGGGTCGACGAGCAGTACTTC
>.|TRBV6-6|TRBJ1-5|.
CASSYRGSNQPQHF
TGTGCCAGCAGTTACAGGGGTAGCAATCAGCCCCAGCATTTT
>TRBD2|TRBV11-2|TRBJ2-2|.
CASSATLRVSGRAHGELFF
TGTGCCAGCAGCGCAACCCTCCGCGTTAGCGGGAGGGCCCACGGGGAGCTGTTTTTT
>TRBD1|TRBV2|TRBJ1-4|.
CASGRGQGVGKLFF
TGTGCCAGCGGCAGGGGGCAGGGTGTGGGAAAACTGTTTTTT
>.|TRBV5-6|TRBJ2-7|.
CASSSSKGESSYEQYF
TGTGCCAGCAGCTCTTCGAAGGGTGAGTCGTCCTACGAGCAGTACTTC